This entry concerns a single T cell receptor beta chain. V dropped 3 bases and J dropped 1 base, with 12 bases sitting between them. CDR1 is DFQATT and CDR2 is SNEGSKA in the germline V gene (reference sequence). The CDR3 length is 14 residues. One entry per CDR3 protein results from TCRdb running MiXCR on the RT-PCR reads. The sample includes fewer than 800,000 distinct CDR3 sequences, approximately 15% of them seen just once. The V gene is TRBV20-1, the J gene TRBJ2-5; tentative D call: TRBD1 (5 bases). The source material was memory CD4+ T cells from blood. The receptor's source is a female donor in good health, serving as a healthy control. CDR3 sequence: CSARPYRSQETQYF. The CDR3 DNA follows: TGCAGTGCTAGGCCCTACAGGAGCCAAGAGACCCAGTACTTC.